The 27 T cell receptor beta chains reported below all come from one sample, sequenced in a study of regulatory T cells in long-lasting Graves disease. In building TCR beta libraries, iRepertoire HTBI primers were used together with Arm-PCR of CDR3 regions. In TCRdb, the multiplex PCR reads were re-called with MiXCR into one record per CDR3 protein. This table holds roughly 530,000 distinct CDR3 sequences, more than 15% found once. Time point denoted: newly diagnosed GD, antithyroid drugs for less than 3 months. PBMCs provided the RNA from which the TCR library was made. The data were also submitted as part of a second study, on T cells in Graves' hyperthyroidism and ophthalmopathy.

The sample in question was peripheral blood mononuclear cells (PBMCs), obtained at new diagnosis, from a patient treated with antithyroid drugs. Every receptor here comes from a middle-aged woman with Graves disease.

This chain links TRBV6-1 with TRBJ1-5; D unclear. Germline assignment: CDR1 MNHNS and CDR2 SASEGT. The CDR3 length is 15 residues. V was trimmed by 6 bases and J by 5 bases, leaving 17 bases between them. CDR3 coding DNA: TGTGCCAGCAGCTCTCGAACCGCGAGGGATCAGCCCCAGCATTTT. Amino acids: CASSSRTARDQPQHF.

This clonotype was counted between two and nine times. This rearrangement joins TRBV20-1 to TRBJ1-1, with D perhaps TRBD1 (6 bases). V shed 5 bases and J shed 7 bases, with 20 bases lying between them. CDR1 and CDR2 from the germline V gene are DFQATT and SNEGSKA (reference sequence). CDR3 length: 14 amino acids. CDR3 DNA: TGCAGTGCTCCGCGAGGGGGGGGTTTGGGTGAAGCTTTCTTT. Translating gives CSAPRGGGLGEAFF.

V usage is TRBV29-1 and J usage is TRBJ2-5; perhaps TRBD1 as D (6 bases). Looked up from germline, CDR1 is SQVTM and CDR2 is ANQGSEA. V was cut by 5 bases and J by 3 bases, with 13 bases left in between. The CDR3 is 13 residues long. The CDR3 region has the DNA TGCAGCGTTTTATCCTACAGGGAAGAGACCCAGTACTTC. Protein sequence: CSVLSYREETQYF.

This clonotype showed up many times. The rearrangement links TRBV30 to TRBJ1-2; the D gene is possibly TRBD1 (5 bases). Trimming removed 2 bases at V and 7 bases at J, with 11 bases between. The CDR3 spans 12 residues. CDR1 is GTSNPN and CDR2 is SVGIG in the germline V gene (reference sequence). The chain's CDR3 is CAWSPQGPGYTF. The CDR3 DNA sequence: TGTGCCTGGAGTCCCCAGGGCCCTGGCTACACCTTC.

This clonotype was seen repeatedly, ten times or more. The chain has TRBV4-1 and TRBJ1-3, with 7 bases lining up with TRBD1. The CDR3 loop spans 16 amino acids. Germline V gene sequence: CDR1 MGHRA, CDR2 YSYEKL. V was pared by 1 base and J by 4 bases, with 7 bases of the junction left unmatched. CDR3 protein: CASSQVGRGRGNTIYF. CDR3 nucleotide sequence: TGCGCCAGCAGCCAAGTTGGAAGGGGGCGCGGAAACACCATATATTTT.

At least ten counts were recorded for this clonotype. The V and J genes are TRBV6-1 and TRBJ2-3; D is possibly TRBD1 (6 bases). The V gene's germline CDR1 is MNHNS and CDR2 SASEGT. The CDR3 is 17 amino acids. Trimming took 3 bases from V and 0 from J, leaving 16 bases between them. CDR3 amino acids: CASSDVWGQSSTDTQYF. Here the CDR3 DNA reads TGTGCCAGCAGTGACGTTTGGGGGCAGTCTAGCACAGATACGCAGTATTTT.

This clonotype was found many times. Here the CDR3 DNA reads TGTGCCAGCAGCCGGACCTCCGGATATGGTGGCTACACCTTC. This encodes CASSRTSGYGGYTF. The rearrangement links TRBV11-3 to TRBJ1-2; D is ambiguous. Germline CDR1 SGHNT, CDR2 YENEEA. The CDR3 contains 14 residues. V dropped 5 bases and J dropped 7 bases, with 17 bases sitting between them. The full variable domain, in which reference TRBV11-3 and TRBJ1-2 provide the parts outside the CDR3, is EAGVVQSPRYKIIEKKQPVAFWCNPISGHNTLYWYLQNLGQGPELLIRYENEEAVDDSQLPKDRFSAERLKGVDSTLKIQPAELGDSAVYLCASSRTSGYGGYTFGSGTRLTVV.

This clonotype was picked up a small number of times. This chain connects TRBV5-1 to TRBJ1-3, with a weak D call TRBD1 (5 bases). Germline V gene data show CDR1 as SGHRS and CDR2 as YFSETQ. The CDR3 covers 16 residues. Deletions cut 6 bases from V and 3 bases from J, with 19 bases between. Here the CDR3 DNA reads TGCGCCAGCACCCCGACGGGGACCCAGGGTGGAAACACCATATATTTT. Translating it yields CASTPTGTQGGNTIYF.

This clonotype showed up just a few times. The genes are TRBV7-3 and TRBJ1-3; TRBD1 might be the D (5 bases). Trimming removed 5 bases from V and 3 bases from J, with 11 bases in between. Germline-derived CDR1 and CDR2 are SGHTA and FQGTGA. CDR3 size: 14 residues. CDR3 sequence (DNA): TGTGCCAGCAGCCCCGGGACCCATGGAAACACCATATATTTT. Translating gives CASSPGTHGNTIYF.

This clonotype has only a few counts. This rearrangement joins TRBV29-1 to TRBJ1-2; D is perhaps TRBD1 (6 bases). The CDR3 is 14 amino acids. V was clipped by 3 bases and J by 4 bases, with 15 bases between them. Germline V CDR1 and CDR2: SQVTM, ANQGSEA. The CDR3 nucleotides are TGCAGCGTTGAGTCGGGGGGGCCTTTCTATGGCTACACCTTC. Its translation is CSVESGGPFYGYTF.

This clonotype was seen only a few times. The rearrangement uses TRBV20-1 and TRBJ1-1; maybe TRBD1 (5 bases). Trimming stripped 6 bases from V and 1 base from J, with 9 bases between. Per the germline V gene, CDR1 is DFQATT and CDR2 is SNEGSKA (reference sequence). The CDR3 loop spans 12 amino acids. The CDR3 loop is CSATGPNTEAFF. CDR3 coding DNA: TGCAGTGCAACGGGACCGAACACTGAAGCTTTCTTT.

This clonotype was observed at least ten times. The genes are TRBV11-2 and TRBJ1-1; D unclear. There are 16 residues in the CDR3. Germline V gene data show CDR1 as SGHAT and CDR2 as FQNNGV. Trimming removed 3 bases at V and 3 bases at J, with 17 bases between. The CDR3 nucleotides are TGTGCCAGCAGCTTCCCGGTTATGGGTTGGGACACTGAAGCTTTCTTT. Amino acids: CASSFPVMGWDTEAFF.

V usage is TRBV3-1 and J usage is TRBJ2-7; TRBD1 aligns across 7 bases. Unmatched junction bases numbered 5, after V lost 5 bases and J lost 10 bases. CDR3 length equals 11 residues. The V gene's germline CDR1 is LGHDT and CDR2 YNNKEL (reference sequence). The CDR3 here is CASSNRGTQYF. In DNA, the CDR3 is TGTGCCAGCAGCAACAGGGGCACTCAGTACTTC.

The CDR3 spells CASTLPTAPAGANVLTF. The CDR3 region has the DNA TGTGCCAGCACCCTACCGACAGCTCCGGCTGGGGCCAACGTCCTGACTTTC. This chain joins TRBV7-9 and TRBJ2-6; D is possibly TRBD1 (5 bases). Trimming cost V 7 bases and J 2 bases, with 18 bases left between them. The germline V gene encodes CDR1 SEHNR and CDR2 FQNEAQ (reference sequence). The CDR3 totals 17 residues. The full variable domain, rest sourced from reference TRBV7-9 and TRBJ2-6, is DTGVSQNPRHKITKRGQNVTFRCDPISEHNRLYWYRQTLGQGPEFLTYFQNEAQLEKSRLLSDRFSAERPKGSFSTLEIQRTEQGDSAMYLCASTLPTAPAGANVLTFGAGSRLTVL.

The genes are TRBV7-3 and TRBJ1-2; D gene unclear. The CDR3 has 15 residues. CDR1 SGHTA and CDR2 FQGTGA come from the germline V gene. V was trimmed by 0 bases and J by 2 bases, leaving 10 bases between them. CDR3 sequence: CASSLTPDGNYGYTF. The CDR3 DNA reads as TGTGCCAGCAGCTTAACGCCGGACGGGAACTATGGCTACACCTTC.

Note on this clonotype: Being one base from a much bigger clone, this may be a read error. J is TRBJ1-1 and V is TRBV19; D not certain. The length of the CDR3 is 14 residues. Looked up from germline, CDR1 is LNHDA and CDR2 is SQIVND (reference sequence). CDR3 protein: CASSIGGPNTGAFF. The CDR3 DNA follows: TGTGCCAGTAGTATCGGCGGACCGAACACTGGAGCTTTCTTT.

This clonotype was seen once. This chain's CDR3 is CASSQVVAGDNQPQHF. The DNA of the CDR3 is TGCGCCAGCAGCCAAGTAGTAGCGGGGGACAATCAGCCCCAGCATTTT. This chain uses TRBV4-1 with TRBJ1-5; D possibly corresponds to TRBD1 (5 bases). The CDR3 is made up of 16 amino acids. Trimming took off 1 base at V and 3 bases at J, with 13 bases between the two ends. CDR1 and CDR2 from the germline V gene are MGHRA and YSYEKL.

In its sample, this clonotype was seen a few times. The chain combines TRBV6-4 with TRBJ2-7, with 7 bases matching TRBD1. This CDR3 region has 14 residues. V lost 4 bases to trimming and J lost 2 bases; unmatched junction nucleotides: 5. Per the germline V gene, CDR1 is MRHNA and CDR2 is SNTAGT. Here the CDR3 reads CASSGGGTPYEQYF. The CDR3 bases are TGTGCCAGCAGTGGAGGGGGCACACCCTACGAGCAGTACTTC.

The gene calls are TRBV2 and TRBJ2-5, with no clear D. CDR1 SNHLY and CDR2 FYNNEI come from the germline V gene. Deletions cut 6 bases from V and 2 bases from J, with 10 bases between. The CDR3 is 13 amino acids. The CDR3 coding sequence is TGTGCCAGCAGCTTACACAGTCAAGAGACCCAGTACTTC. Translation gives CASSLHSQETQYF.

This clonotype turned up a few times. The CDR3 DNA is TGTGCCAGCAGAACGGAAGGCGCGTCAGATACGCAGTATTTT. This codes for CASRTEGASDTQYF. The genes are TRBV6-1 and TRBJ2-3; D is ambiguous. Looked up from germline, CDR1 is MNHNS and CDR2 is SASEGT. The V gene lost 6 bases and the J gene lost 4 bases, with 14 bases spanning the gap. There are 14 residues in the CDR3.

This clonotype was seen repeatedly, ten times or more. V usage is TRBV28 and J usage is TRBJ2-7, with D perhaps assigned TRBD1 or TRBD2 (5 bases each). V gave up 6 bases and J gave up 6 bases, with 21 bases separating them. Germline-derived CDR1 and CDR2 are MDHEN and SYDVKM. CDR3 length: 15 amino acids. The CDR3 bases are TGTGCCAGCAGCCGTGCCGGGGCGCGCCGTCCCGAGCAGTACTTC. Residues: CASSRAGARRPEQYF.

The chain combines TRBV24-1 with TRBJ2-1, with 12 nucleotides matching TRBD2. V shed 0 bases and J 8 bases; nucleotides not matched to a gene: 4. The CDR3 totals 16 residues. Germline lookup yields CDR1 KGHDR and CDR2 SFDVKD. CDR3 sequence reads: CATSDLPSSGGDEQFF. The CDR3 bases are TGTGCCACCAGTGATTTGCCCTCTAGCGGGGGGGATGAGCAGTTCTTC.

In this sample, this clonotype turned up many times. The chain joins TRBV20-1 to TRBJ1-1; 11 bases line up with TRBD1. The CDR3 covers 13 residues. V lost 6 bases to trimming and J lost 5 bases; unmatched junction nucleotides: 5. Germline loops: CDR1 DFQATT, CDR2 SNEGSKA (reference sequence). CDR3 in amino acids: CSAMDRGLTEAFF. The DNA of the CDR3 is TGCAGTGCAATGGACAGGGGGCTTACTGAAGCTTTCTTT.

This clonotype has ten or more counts. The chain carries TRBV12-3 or TRBV12-4 and TRBJ2-2, with TRBD1 matching over 8 bases. The CDR3 runs to 15 residues. V lost 4 bases, J lost 4 bases, and 5 bases stayed unmatched. CDR3 amino acids: CASSSSQGATGELFF. CDR3 coding DNA: TGTGCCAGCAGTTCCTCCCAGGGGGCCACCGGGGAGCTGTTTTTT.

V usage is TRBV20-1 and J usage is TRBJ1-5, with D unresolved. This CDR3 has 12 amino acids. The V gene's germline CDR1 is DFQATT and CDR2 SNEGSKA (reference sequence). With 2 bases removed from V and 4 bases from J, the gap between germline ends came to 6 bases. The CDR3 sequence: CSARTQNQPQHF. The DNA of the CDR3 is TGCAGTGCTAGAACTCAGAATCAGCCCCAGCATTTT.

This clonotype has just a few counts. The chain is built from TRBV10-3 and TRBJ1-1; D gene uncertain. Germline CDR1 reads ENHRY; CDR2 reads SYGVKD. This CDR3 region has 13 residues. V shed 3 bases and J shed 2 bases, with 7 bases lying between them. In DNA, the CDR3 is TGTGCCATCAGTGAACGACGCAACACTGAAGCTTTCTTT. This translates into CAISERRNTEAFF.

This clonotype showed up just a few times. The chain employs TRBV14 and TRBJ2-3, with 10 nucleotides matching TRBD2. J lost 0 bases, V lost 5 bases, and 5 bases had no gene match. The CDR3 runs 16 residues. Germline V gene sequence: CDR1 SGHDN, CDR2 FVKESK. The CDR3 sequence is CASSTLAGESTDTQYF. The CDR3 DNA reads TGTGCCAGCAGCACTCTAGCGGGGGAAAGCACAGATACGCAGTATTTT.